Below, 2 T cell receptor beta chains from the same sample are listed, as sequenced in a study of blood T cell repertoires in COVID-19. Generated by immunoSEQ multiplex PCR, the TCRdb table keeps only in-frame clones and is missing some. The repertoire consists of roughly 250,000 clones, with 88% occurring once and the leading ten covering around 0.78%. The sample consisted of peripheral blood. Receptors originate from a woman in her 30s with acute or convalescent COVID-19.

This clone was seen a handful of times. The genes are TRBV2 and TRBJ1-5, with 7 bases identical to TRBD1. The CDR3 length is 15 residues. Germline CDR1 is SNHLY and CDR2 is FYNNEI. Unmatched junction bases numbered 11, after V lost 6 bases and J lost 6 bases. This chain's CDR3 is CASRPPGGRSQPQHF. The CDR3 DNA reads TGTGCCAGCAGACCTCCAGGGGGTCGTAGTCAGCCCCAGCATTTT.

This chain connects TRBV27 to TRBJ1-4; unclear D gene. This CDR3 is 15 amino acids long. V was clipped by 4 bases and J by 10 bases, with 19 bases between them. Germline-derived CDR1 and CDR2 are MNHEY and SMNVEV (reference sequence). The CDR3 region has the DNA TGTGCCAGCAGTTGGGGAGAGGGTTCAGTTGGAAAACTGTTTTTT. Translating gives CASSWGEGSVGKLFF.